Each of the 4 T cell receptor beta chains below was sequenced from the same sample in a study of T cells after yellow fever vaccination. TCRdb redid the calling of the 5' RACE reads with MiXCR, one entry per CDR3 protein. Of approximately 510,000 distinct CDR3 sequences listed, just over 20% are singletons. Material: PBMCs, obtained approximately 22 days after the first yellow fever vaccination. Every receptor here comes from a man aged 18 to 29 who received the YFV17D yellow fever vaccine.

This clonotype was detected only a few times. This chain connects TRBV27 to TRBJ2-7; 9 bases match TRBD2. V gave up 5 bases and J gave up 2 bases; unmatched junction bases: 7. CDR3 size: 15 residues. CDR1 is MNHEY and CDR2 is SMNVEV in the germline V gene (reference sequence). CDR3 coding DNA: TGTGCCAGCAGTCCCTTTGCGGGGGGGGCCTACGAGCAGTACGTC. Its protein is CASSPFAGGAYEQYV.

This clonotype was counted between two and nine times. CDR3 nucleotides: TGTGCCAGCAGCGTAGCAGGGACTCAGCCCCAGCATTTT. As protein: CASSVAGTQPQHF. The rearrangement joins TRBV9 to TRBJ1-5; perhaps TRBD1 as D (5 bases). The CDR3 covers 13 residues. Germline V lookup: CDR1 SGDLS, CDR2 YYNGEE. With 0 bases removed from V and 6 bases from J, the gap between germline ends came to 7 bases.

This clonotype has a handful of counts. As DNA, the CDR3 is TGCAGCGTTGGGGACATCAATCAGCCCCAGCATTTT. Translating it yields CSVGDINQPQHF. The genes are TRBV29-1 and TRBJ1-5; perhaps TRBD1 as D (6 bases). Trimming took 4 bases from V and 3 from J, leaving 7 bases between them. CDR1 is SQVTM, CDR2 ANQGSEA, per germline. This CDR3 spans 12 amino acids.

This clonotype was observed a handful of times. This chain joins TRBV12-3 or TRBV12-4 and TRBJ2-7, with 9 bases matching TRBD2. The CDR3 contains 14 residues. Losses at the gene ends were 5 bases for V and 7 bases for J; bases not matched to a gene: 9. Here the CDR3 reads CASSATSGPTEQYF. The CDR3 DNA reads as TGTGCCAGCAGTGCGACTAGCGGCCCGACGGAGCAGTACTTC.